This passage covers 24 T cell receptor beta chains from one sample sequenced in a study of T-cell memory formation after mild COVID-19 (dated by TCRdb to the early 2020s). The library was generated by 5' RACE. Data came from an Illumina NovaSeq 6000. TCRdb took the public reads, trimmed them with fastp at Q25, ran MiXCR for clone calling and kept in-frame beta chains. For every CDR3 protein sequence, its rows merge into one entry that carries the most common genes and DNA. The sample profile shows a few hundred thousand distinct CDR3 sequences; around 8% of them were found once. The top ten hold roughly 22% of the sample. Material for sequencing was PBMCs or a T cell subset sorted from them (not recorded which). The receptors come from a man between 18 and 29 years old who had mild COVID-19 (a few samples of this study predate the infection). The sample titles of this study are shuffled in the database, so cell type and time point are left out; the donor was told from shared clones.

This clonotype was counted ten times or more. CDR3 sequence: CATSVEKETQYF. The DNA of the CDR3 is TGTGCCACCTCAGTGGAGAAAGAGACCCAGTACTTC. This sequence joins TRBV10-3 and TRBJ2-5; unclear D gene. The CDR3 is made up of 12 amino acids. The ends were cut back, 10 bases at V and 3 bases at J, with 12 bases in the middle. Germline assignment: CDR1 ENHRY and CDR2 SYGVKD.

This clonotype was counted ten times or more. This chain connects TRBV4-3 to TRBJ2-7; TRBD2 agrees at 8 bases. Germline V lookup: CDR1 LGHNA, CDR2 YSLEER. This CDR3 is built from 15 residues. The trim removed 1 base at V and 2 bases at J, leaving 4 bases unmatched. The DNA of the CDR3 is TGCGCCAGCAGCCAAGCAGCGCGGGGGGCCTACGAGCAGTACTTC. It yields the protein CASSQAARGAYEQYF.

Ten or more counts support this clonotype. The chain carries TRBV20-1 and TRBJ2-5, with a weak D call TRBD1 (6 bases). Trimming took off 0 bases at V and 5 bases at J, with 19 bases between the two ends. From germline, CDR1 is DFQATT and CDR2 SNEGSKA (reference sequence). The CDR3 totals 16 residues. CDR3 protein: CSARDPLVGAGETQYF. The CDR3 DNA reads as TGCAGTGCTAGAGATCCCCTAGTGGGGGCGGGTGAGACCCAGTACTTC.

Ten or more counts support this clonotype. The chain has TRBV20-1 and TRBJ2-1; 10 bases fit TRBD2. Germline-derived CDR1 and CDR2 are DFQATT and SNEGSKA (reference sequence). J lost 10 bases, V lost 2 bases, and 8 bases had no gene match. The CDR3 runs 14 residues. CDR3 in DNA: TGCAGTGCTAGATCCAGCGGGGGGGCCTGGGAGCAGTTCTTC. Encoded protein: CSARSSGGAWEQFF.

CDR3: CASSDIGSTDTQYF. CDR3 DNA: TGTGCCAGCAGTGACATTGGTAGCACAGATACGCAGTATTTT. The rearrangement joins TRBV12-3 or TRBV12-4 to TRBJ2-3; no reliable D call. Trimming left V 5 bases short and J 0 bases short, with 9 bases between. This CDR3 has 14 amino acids.

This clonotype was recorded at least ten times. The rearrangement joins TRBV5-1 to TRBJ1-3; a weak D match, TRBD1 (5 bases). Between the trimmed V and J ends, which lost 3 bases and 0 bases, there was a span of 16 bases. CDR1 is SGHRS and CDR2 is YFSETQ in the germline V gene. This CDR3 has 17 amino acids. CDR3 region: CASSWGGRPDSGNTIYF. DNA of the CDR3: TGCGCCAGCAGCTGGGGGGGTAGACCTGACTCTGGAAACACCATATATTTT.

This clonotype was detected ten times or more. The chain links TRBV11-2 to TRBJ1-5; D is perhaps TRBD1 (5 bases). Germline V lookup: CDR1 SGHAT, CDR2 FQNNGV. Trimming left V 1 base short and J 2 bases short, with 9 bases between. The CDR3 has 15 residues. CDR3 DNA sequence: TGTGCCAGCAGCTTAGCAGGGTCCGGCAATCAGCCCCAGCATTTT. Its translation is CASSLAGSGNQPQHF.

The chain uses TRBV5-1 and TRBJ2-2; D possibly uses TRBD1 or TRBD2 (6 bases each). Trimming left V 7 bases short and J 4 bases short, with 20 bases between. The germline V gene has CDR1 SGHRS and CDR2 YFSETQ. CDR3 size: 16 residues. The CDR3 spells CASARLGGWGTGELFF. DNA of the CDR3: TGCGCCAGCGCCAGGCTCGGGGGCTGGGGCACCGGGGAGCTGTTTTTT. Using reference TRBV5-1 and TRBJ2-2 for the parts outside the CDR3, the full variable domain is KAGVTQTPRYLIKTRGQQVTLSCSPISGHRSVSWYQQTPGQGLQFLFEYFSETQRNKGNFPGRFSGRQFSNSRSEMNVSTLELGDSALYLCASARLGGWGTGELFFGEGSRLTVL.

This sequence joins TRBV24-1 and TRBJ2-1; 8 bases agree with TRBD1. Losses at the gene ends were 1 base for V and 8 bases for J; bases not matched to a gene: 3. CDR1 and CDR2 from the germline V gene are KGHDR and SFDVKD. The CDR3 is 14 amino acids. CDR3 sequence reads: CATSDLQGEYEQFF. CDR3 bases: TGTGCCACCAGTGATTTACAGGGGGAATATGAGCAGTTCTTC.

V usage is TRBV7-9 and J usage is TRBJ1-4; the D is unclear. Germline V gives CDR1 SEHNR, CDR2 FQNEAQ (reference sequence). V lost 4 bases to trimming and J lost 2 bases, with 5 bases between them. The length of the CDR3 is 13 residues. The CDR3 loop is CASSWGTNEKLFF. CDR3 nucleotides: TGTGCCAGCAGCTGGGGTACTAATGAAAAACTGTTTTTT.

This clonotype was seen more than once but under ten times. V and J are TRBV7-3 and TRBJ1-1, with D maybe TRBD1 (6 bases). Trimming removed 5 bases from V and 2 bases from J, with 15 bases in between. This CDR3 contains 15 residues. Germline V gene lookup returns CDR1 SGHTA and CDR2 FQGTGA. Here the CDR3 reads CASSPKGVGNTEAFF. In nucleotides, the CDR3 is TGTGCCAGCAGCCCCAAGGGGGTAGGAAACACTGAAGCTTTCTTT.

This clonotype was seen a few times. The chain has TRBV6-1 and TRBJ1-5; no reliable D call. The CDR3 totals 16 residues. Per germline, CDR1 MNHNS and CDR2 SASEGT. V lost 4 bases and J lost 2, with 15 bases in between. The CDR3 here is CASSVPHLRGNQPQHF. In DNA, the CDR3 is TGTGCCAGCAGTGTCCCACACCTTAGGGGCAATCAGCCCCAGCATTTT.

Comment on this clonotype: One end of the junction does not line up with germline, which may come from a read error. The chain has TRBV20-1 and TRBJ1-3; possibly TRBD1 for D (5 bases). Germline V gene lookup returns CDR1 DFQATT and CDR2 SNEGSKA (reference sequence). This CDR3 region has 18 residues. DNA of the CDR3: TGCAGTGGTAGAGGGGCAGGGAATGAGGGATGGGAACGAAACACCATATATTTT. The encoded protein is CSGRGAGNEGWERNTIYF.

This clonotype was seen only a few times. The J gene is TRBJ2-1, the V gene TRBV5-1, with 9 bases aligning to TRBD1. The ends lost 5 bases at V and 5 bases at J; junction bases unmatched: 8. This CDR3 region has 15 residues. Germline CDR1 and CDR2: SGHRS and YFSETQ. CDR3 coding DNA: TGCGCCAGCAGGGAGACAGGGGGGGTCCACAATGAGCAGTTCTTC. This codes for CASRETGGVHNEQFF.

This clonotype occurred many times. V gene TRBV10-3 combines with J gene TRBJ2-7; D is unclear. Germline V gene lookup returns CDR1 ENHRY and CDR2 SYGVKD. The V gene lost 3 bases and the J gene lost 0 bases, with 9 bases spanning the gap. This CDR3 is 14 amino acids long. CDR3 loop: CAISDVKSSYEQYF. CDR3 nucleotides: TGTGCCATCAGTGATGTCAAGAGCTCCTACGAGCAGTACTTC.

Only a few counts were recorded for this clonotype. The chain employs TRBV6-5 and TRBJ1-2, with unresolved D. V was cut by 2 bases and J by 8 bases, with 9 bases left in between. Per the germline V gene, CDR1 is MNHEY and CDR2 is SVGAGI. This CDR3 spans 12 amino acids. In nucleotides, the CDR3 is TGTGCCAGCAGTTACGGCAGTGGGGGCTACACCTTC. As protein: CASSYGSGGYTF.

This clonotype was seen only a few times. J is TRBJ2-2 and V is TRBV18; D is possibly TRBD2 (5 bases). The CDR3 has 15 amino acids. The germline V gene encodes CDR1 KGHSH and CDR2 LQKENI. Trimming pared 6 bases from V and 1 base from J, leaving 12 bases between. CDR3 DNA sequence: TGTGCCAGCTCCCCCCTGGAGGAGAACACCGGGGAGCTGTTTTTT. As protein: CASSPLEENTGELFF.

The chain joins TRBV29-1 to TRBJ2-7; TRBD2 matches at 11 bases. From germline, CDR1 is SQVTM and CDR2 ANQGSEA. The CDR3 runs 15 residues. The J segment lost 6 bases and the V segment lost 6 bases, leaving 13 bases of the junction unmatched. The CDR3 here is CSVAFPLAGGSEQYF. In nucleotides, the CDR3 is TGCAGCGTCGCTTTTCCCCTAGCGGGGGGATCCGAGCAGTACTTC.

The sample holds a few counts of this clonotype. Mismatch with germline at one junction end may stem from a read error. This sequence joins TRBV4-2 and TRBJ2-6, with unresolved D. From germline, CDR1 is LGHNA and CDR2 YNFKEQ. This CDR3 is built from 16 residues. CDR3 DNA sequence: TGTGCCAGCAGGCAAGATCCACACTCTGGGGCCAACGTCCTGACTTTC. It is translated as CASRQDPHSGANVLTF.

The CDR3: CASSVAGNTEAFF. In DNA form, the CDR3 reads TGTGCCAGCAGCGTAGCAGGGAACACTGAAGCTTTCTTT. This chain connects TRBV9 to TRBJ1-1; D remains unclear. The CDR3 consists of 13 residues. V was cut by 0 bases and J by 1 base, with 4 bases left in between. The germline V gene has CDR1 SGDLS and CDR2 YYNGEE.

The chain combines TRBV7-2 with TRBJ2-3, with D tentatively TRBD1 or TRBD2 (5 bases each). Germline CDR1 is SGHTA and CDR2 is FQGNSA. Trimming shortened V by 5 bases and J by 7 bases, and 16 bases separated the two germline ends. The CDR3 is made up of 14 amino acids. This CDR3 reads CASSLRDGSNTQYF. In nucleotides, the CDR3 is TGTGCCAGCAGCCTCCGGGACGGCTCGAATACGCAGTATTTT. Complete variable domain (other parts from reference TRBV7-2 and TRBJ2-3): GAGVSQSPSNKVTEKGKDVELRCDPISGHTALYWYRQSLGQGLEFLIYFQGNSAPDKSGLPSDRFSAERTGGSVSTLTIQRTQQEDSAVYLCASSLRDGSNTQYFGPGTRLTVL.

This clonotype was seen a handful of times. CDR3 in amino acids: CASSERDRLNSPLHF. CDR3 DNA sequence: TGTGCCAGCAGCGAACGGGACAGGCTTAATTCACCCCTCCACTTT. J is TRBJ1-6 and V is TRBV9; 8 bases agree with TRBD1. J gave up 6 bases and V 3 bases, and 5 bases lay outside the gene matches. Germline V gives CDR1 SGDLS, CDR2 YYNGEE. This CDR3 has 15 residues. The variable domain in full, with the rest retrieved from reference TRBV9 and TRBJ1-6, is DSGVTQTPKHLITATGQRVTLRCSPRSGDLSVYWYQQSLDQGLQFLIQYYNGEERAKGNILERFSAQQFPDLHSELNLSSLELGDSALYFCASSERDRLNSPLHFGNGTRLTVT.

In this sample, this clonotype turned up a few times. CDR3 sequence: CASSPRDRRSGELFF. The CDR3, as DNA: TGTGCCAGCAGCCCCAGGGATAGGAGGTCCGGGGAGCTGTTTTTT. V gene TRBV11-1 combines with J gene TRBJ2-2; the D call may be TRBD1 or TRBD2 (5 bases each). This CDR3 comprises 15 residues. Trimming removed 5 bases from V and 6 bases from J, with 16 bases in between. Per germline, CDR1 SGHAT and CDR2 FQDESV (reference sequence).

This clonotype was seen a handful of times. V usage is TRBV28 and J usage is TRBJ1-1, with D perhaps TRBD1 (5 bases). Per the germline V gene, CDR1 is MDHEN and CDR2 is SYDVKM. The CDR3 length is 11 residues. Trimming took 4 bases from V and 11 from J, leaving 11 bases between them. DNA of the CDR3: TGTGCCAGCAGTTCCTGGGACCTCGCTTTCTTT. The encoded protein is CASSSWDLAFF. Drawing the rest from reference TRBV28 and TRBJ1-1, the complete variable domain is DVKVTQSSRYLVKRTGEKVFLECVQDMDHENMFWYRQDPGLGLRLIYFSYDVKMKEKGDIPEGYSVSREKKERFSLILESASTNQTSMYLCASSSWDLAFFGQGTRLTVV.